Here is one TCR beta chain with its context. What it binds is unknown. PCR employed 60 Vbeta and 13 Jbeta primers. Sequencing used immunoSEQ multiplex PCR; TCRdb keeps in-frame clones, though not all of them. The sample has hundreds of thousands of clones, about 87% seen once; the top ten hold around 2.1%. The sample belongs to a study of cytomegalovirus exposure and HLA in healthy donors. Study-wide findings and caveats: HLA alleles were associated with around 17,000 TCR beta sequences in a later analysis at 0.05 false discovery rate.

V lost 2 bases and J 2 bases, leaving 11 bases between the germline ends. CDR3 length: 14 amino acids. Per the germline V gene, CDR1 is SGHNT and CDR2 is YYREEE (reference sequence). V and J are TRBV5-4 and TRBJ2-7, with D possibly being TRBD2 (6 bases). What was sequenced was PBMCs. The source of this sequence is a woman aged 18 to 35 in good health and CMV-seronegative. This CDR3 is CASSFSGLTYEQYF. CDR3 bases: TGTGCCAGCAGCTTCAGCGGGCTTACCTACGAGCAGTACTTC.